This TCR beta chain originates from a study of cytomegalovirus exposure and HLA in healthy donors listed by TCRdb under 2017. The study in broad terms: According to a later analysis, the 120 or so validation repertoires were produced on the same platform as the 666 repertoires of the first cohort. The study aimed to test whether cataloging public T cell receptors could reveal signatures of past pathogen exposure. Besides the first cohort of about 730 subjects, a separate validation cohort made up of 120 different subjects was used. High-throughput TCR immunosequencing, statistical association of individual TCRs with disease status, and machine learning were combined to predict cytomegalovirus infection status. What the work shows at the level of the full study, not this receptor alone: A later analysis lacked HLA typing for the validation cohort, so it scored co-occurrence in that cohort across all 110 or so repertoires. A total of 150 to 200 TCR beta chains were listed by the study as associated with cytomegalovirus. The classifier was reported to diagnose cytomegalovirus status with high specificity and sensitivity in both the original cohort and the validation cohort. The authors suggested that the approach could potentially be extended to other disease states and immunological phenotypes. Of the cluster scores, 94% were above 0 in a later analysis, which found that TCRs clustered in the first cohort also tended to co-occur in the 90 to 150 validation repertoires. Most TCR sequences were observed very rarely across donors, whereas some public TCRs were present in many individuals. In vitro tests confirmed that a few of the cytomegalovirus-associated TCR beta chains recognize cytomegalovirus antigens.

A remark on this clone: Its antigen specificity is not known. Within one base of it there is no much larger clone, and no base qualities were kept.

Library construction relied on the immunoSEQ multiplex PCR assay. For the original study's pipeline: A statistical classification framework was built to diagnose cytomegalovirus status from the catalog of TCR beta chain sequences. The table comes from immuneACCESS by way of TCRdb, which keeps in-frame sequences with V and J called. Part of the clones is missing from these tables; in studies checked, under half for an unresolved V gene and the rest for unknown reasons. V, J and clone size were drawn from that table, and D and trimming were deduced from the DNA. This sample comprises 89,000 or so clones, approximately 93% of them detected only once. Jointly, the top ten make up around 1.2% of the sample. The CDR3 starts with the cysteine, ends with the phenylalanine, and has 14 residues. Only the CDR3 DNA is retained, 42 bases long and in frame from the first base. For this chain, trimming is 6 bases at the V end and 6 bases at the J end, and the number of junction bases without a gene match is 8. The germline V gene provides CDR1 MDHEN and CDR2 SYDVKM.

The donors were included in the validation cohort of approximately 120 subjects, a group kept apart from the roughly 610-subject first cohort. The TCR sequence derives from a woman younger than 45 in good health and CMV-seropositive. Sequenced: PBMCs. The chain links TRBV28 with TRBJ1-5; the central 7 bases match TRBD1. The nucleotide sequence is TGTGCCAGCAGCCAGGGGGGATTTAGTCAGCCCCAGCATTTT. This gives the protein CASSQGGFSQPQHF.